These T cell receptor beta chains were read from a single sample in a study of T cell changes during pregnancy in multiple sclerosis. Libraries were prepared by immunoSEQ multiplex PCR; TCRdb keeps only in-frame clonotypes and omits some of them. The sample has about 31,000 clones, roughly 87% seen once. The sample in question was CD8+ T cells from peripheral blood mononuclear cells, obtained before pregnancy. These TCRs come from a female donor with multiple sclerosis, enrolled in a pregnancy study. CDR3s include the opening cysteine and the closing phenylalanine or tryptophan. D genes are given only for firm matches.

V gene	D gene	J gene	CDR3 protein
TRBV28	TRBD1	TRBJ2-7	CASSFGDREAYEQYF
TRBV6-5	TRBD2	TRBJ2-1	CATSTSGSYNEQFF
TRBV11-3	TRBD2	TRBJ2-3	CASSFRTSGTDTQYF
TRBV7-9	TRBD1	TRBJ1-1	CATREGANTEAFF
TRBV7-8	TRBD1	NA	CASSFDRGYEQYF
TRBV18	TRBD2	TRBJ2-1	CASSPETSGGAYSYNEQFF
TRBV7-8	TRBD2	TRBJ2-1	CASSRLAGDEEQFF
TRBV6-5	TRBD2	TRBJ2-1	CASSYTGLAGGNEQFF
TRBV4-1	NA	TRBJ1-2	CASSQAGEGGYGYTF
TRBV4-3	NA	TRBJ2-1	CASSQDVSTPGDEQFF
TRBV2	TRBD1	TRBJ2-5	CASSDTGTGDF
TRBV6-4	NA	TRBJ1-5	CASSETGTTQPQHF
TRBV19	NA	TRBJ2-3	CASSWAGGTDTQYF
TRBV9	TRBD1	TRBJ1-1	CASSARGNRNTEAFF
TRBV6-5	NA	TRBJ2-1	CASSPGGGNEQFF
TRBV19	TRBD1	TRBJ2-7	CASSWGQASSYEQYF
TRBV28	TRBD2	TRBJ2-1	CASRQPGLTNNEQFF
TRBV2	NA	TRBJ2-6	CASSEAGTQSGANVLTF
TRBV9	NA	TRBJ2-1	CASSPPDSNEQFF
TRBV2	TRBD1	TRBJ1-3	CASSGGGEGSGNTIYF
TRBV4-2	NA	TRBJ2-7	CASSQETSLSNYEQYF
TRBV7-2	NA	TRBJ2-1	CASSLAGQSSYNEQFF
TRBV6-5	NA	TRBJ1-1	CASSYSKGGTEAFF
TRBV5-6	NA	TRBJ1-5	CASSLAQNNQPQHF
TRBV28	NA	TRBJ2-1	CASNLLQQYEQFF
TRBV15	NA	TRBJ1-1	CATSRSIPGDEAFF
TRBV11-2	NA	TRBJ2-3	CASREGTGYTDTQYF